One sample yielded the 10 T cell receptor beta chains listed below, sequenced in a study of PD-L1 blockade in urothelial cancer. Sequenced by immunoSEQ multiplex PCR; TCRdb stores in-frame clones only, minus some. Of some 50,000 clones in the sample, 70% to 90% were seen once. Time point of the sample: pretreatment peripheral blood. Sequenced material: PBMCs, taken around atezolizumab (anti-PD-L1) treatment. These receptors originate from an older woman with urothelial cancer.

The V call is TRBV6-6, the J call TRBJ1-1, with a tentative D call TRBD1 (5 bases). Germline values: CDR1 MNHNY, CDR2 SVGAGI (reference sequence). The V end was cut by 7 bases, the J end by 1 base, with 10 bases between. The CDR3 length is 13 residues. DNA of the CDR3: TGTGCCAGCAACAAAGACAGGAACACTGAAGCTTTCTTT. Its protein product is CASNKDRNTEAFF.

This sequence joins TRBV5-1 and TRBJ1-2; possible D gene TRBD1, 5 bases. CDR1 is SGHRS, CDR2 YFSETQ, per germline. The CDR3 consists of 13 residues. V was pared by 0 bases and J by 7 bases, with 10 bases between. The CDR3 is CASSLDRLAGYTF. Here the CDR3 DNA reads TGCGCCAGCAGCTTGGACAGGTTGGCTGGCTACACCTTC.

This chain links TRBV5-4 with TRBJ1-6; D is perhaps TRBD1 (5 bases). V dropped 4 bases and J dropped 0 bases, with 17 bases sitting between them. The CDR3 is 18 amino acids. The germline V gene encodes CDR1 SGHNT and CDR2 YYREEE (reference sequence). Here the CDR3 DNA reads TGTGCCAGCAGCGCATCATGGGACGGGAGCTCCTATAATTCACCCCTCCACTTT. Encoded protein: CASSASWDGSSYNSPLHF.

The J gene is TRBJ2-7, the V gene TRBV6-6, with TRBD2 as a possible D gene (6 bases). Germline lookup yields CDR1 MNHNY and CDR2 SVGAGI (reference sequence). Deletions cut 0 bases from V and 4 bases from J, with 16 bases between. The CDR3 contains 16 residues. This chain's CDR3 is CASSYSSSATGYEQYF. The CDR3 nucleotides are TGTGCCAGCAGTTACTCGTCTAGCGCGACTGGGTACGAGCAGTACTTC.

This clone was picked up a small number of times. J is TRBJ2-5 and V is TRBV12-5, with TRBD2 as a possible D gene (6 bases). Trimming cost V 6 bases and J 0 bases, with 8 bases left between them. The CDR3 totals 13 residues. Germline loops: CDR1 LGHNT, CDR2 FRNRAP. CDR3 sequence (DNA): TGTGCTAGTGGGCCGGGAGACCAAGAGACCCAGTACTTC. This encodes CASGPGDQETQYF. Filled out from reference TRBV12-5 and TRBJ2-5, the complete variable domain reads DARVTQTPRHKVTEMGQEVTMRCQPILGHNTVFWYRQTMMQGLELLAYFRNRAPLDDSGMPKDRFSAEMPDATLATLKIQPSEPRDSAVYFCASGPGDQETQYFGPGTRLLVL.

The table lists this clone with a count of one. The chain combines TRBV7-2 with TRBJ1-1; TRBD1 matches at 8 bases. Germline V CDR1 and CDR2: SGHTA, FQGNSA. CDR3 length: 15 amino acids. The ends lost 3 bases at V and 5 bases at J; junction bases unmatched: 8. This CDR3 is CASSFATGVRTEAFF. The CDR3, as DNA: TGTGCCAGCAGCTTCGCGACAGGGGTAAGAACTGAAGCTTTCTTT.

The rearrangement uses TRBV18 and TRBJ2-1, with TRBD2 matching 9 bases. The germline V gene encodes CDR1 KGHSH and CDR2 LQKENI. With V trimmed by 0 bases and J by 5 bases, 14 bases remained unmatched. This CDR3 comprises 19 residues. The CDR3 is CASSPPVFLAGEYDNEQFF. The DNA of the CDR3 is TGTGCCAGCTCACCACCGGTATTTTTAGCGGGAGAATACGACAATGAGCAGTTCTTC.

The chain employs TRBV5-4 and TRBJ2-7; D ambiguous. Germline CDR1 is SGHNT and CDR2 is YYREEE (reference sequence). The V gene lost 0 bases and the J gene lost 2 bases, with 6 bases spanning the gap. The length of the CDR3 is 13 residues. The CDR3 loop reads CASSLGRPYEQYF. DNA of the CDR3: TGTGCCAGCAGCTTGGGCAGGCCCTACGAGCAGTACTTC.

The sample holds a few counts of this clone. CDR3: CASNRDRGNQPQHF. For the CDR3, the DNA is TGTGCCAGCAACCGGGACAGGGGCAATCAGCCCCAGCATTTT. This rearrangement joins TRBV2 to TRBJ1-5, with 9 bases aligning to TRBD1. V lost 7 bases, J lost 2 bases, and 3 bases stayed unmatched. The CDR3 is 14 residues long. Germline V gives CDR1 SNHLY, CDR2 FYNNEI.

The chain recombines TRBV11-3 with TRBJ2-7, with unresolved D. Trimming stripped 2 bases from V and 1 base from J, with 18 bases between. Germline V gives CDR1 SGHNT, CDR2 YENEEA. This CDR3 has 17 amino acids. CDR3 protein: CASSLLGRKAASYEQYF. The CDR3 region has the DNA TGTGCCAGCAGCTTACTCGGCAGGAAAGCCGCATCCTACGAGCAGTACTTC.